The 24 T cell receptor beta chains below come from one sample, sequenced in a study of response to subunit inactivated influenza vaccine. TCRdb ran MiXCR on the RT-PCR reads and lists one entry per CDR3 protein. The sample has about 780,000 distinct CDR3 sequences, less than 20% seen once. The source material was PBMCs from blood, sampled more than 4 days after vaccination. Receptors were obtained from a man in his forties or fifties who received an inactivated influenza vaccine.

V and J are TRBV7-2 and TRBJ2-7, with 11 bases matching TRBD1. The CDR3 is 15 residues long. CDR1 is SGHTA and CDR2 is FQGNSA in the germline V gene. V was clipped by 5 bases and J by 6 bases; unmatched bases: 9. CDR3 nucleotide sequence: TGTGCCAGCAGCCTAGGACAGGGGGCGATTAGCGAGCAGTACTTC. Translation gives CASSLGQGAISEQYF.

This rearrangement joins TRBV9 to TRBJ2-2; the match to TRBD1 covers 8 bases. The CDR3 extends over 13 amino acids. Germline V gene data show CDR1 as SGDLS and CDR2 as YYNGEE. The J segment lost 7 bases and the V segment lost 5 bases, leaving 4 bases of the junction unmatched. The CDR3: CASRGQANGELFF. CDR3 coding DNA: TGTGCCAGCAGGGGACAGGCGAACGGGGAGCTGTTTTTT. Full variable domain (remainder filled in from reference TRBV9 and TRBJ2-2): DSGVTQTPKHLITATGQRVTLRCSPRSGDLSVYWYQQSLDQGLQFLIQYYNGEERAKGNILERFSAQQFPDLHSELNLSSLELGDSALYFCASRGQANGELFFGEGSRLTVL.

This chain joins TRBV5-1 and TRBJ2-5; D uncertain. Germline assignment: CDR1 SGHRS and CDR2 YFSETQ. Trimming stripped 0 bases from V and 5 bases from J, with 11 bases between. The CDR3 loop spans 14 amino acids. The CDR3 region has the DNA TGCGCCAGCAGCTTGGAAGCGTTGGGGGAGACCCAGTACTTC. Translating it yields CASSLEALGETQYF. The variable domain in full, completed from reference TRBV5-1 and TRBJ2-5, reads KAGVTQTPRYLIKTRGQQVTLSCSPISGHRSVSWYQQTPGQGLQFLFEYFSETQRNKGNFPGRFSGRQFSNSRSEMNVSTLELGDSALYLCASSLEALGETQYFGPGTRLLVL.

In this sample, this clonotype turned up a few times. The gene calls are TRBV20-1 and TRBJ2-2, with TRBD2 identical over 10 bases. Germline V lookup: CDR1 DFQATT, CDR2 SNEGSKA (reference sequence). CDR3 length: 15 residues. J lost 7 bases, V lost 3 bases, and 8 bases had no gene match. The CDR3 DNA follows: TGCAGTGCTAGTAAAGCGGGGGGGCCTAACGGGGAGCTGTTTTTT. Its protein product is CSASKAGGPNGELFF.

This clonotype has only a few counts. The V call is TRBV13, the J call TRBJ2-3, with D perhaps matching TRBD1 (5 bases). Germline CDR1 reads PRHDT; CDR2 reads FYEKMQ (reference sequence). V lost 6 bases, J lost 2 bases, and 12 bases lay in between. The CDR3 totals 14 residues. The CDR3 coding sequence is TGTGCCAGCAGGGACATCAAAATCACAGATACGCAGTATTTT. It yields the protein CASRDIKITDTQYF.

The table lists this clonotype with a few counts. The gene calls are TRBV7-8 and TRBJ1-1, with D perhaps TRBD1 (5 bases). The CDR3 is 14 amino acids. From germline, CDR1 is SGHVS and CDR2 FQNEAQ. Trimming took 2 bases from V and 10 from J, leaving 17 bases between them. CDR3 coding DNA: TGTGCCAGCAGCTTATTAGGGAGGGGCAACGCAGCTTTCTTT. Protein: CASSLLGRGNAAFF.

The chain employs TRBV7-2 and TRBJ2-7; 13 bases align to TRBD2. Trimming at V came to 5 bases and at J to 6 bases, leaving 4 bases not matched to a gene. Per germline, CDR1 SGHTA and CDR2 FQGNSA. The CDR3 totals 14 residues. In DNA form, the CDR3 reads TGTGCCAGCAGCCTGCGACTAGCGGGAGGCGAGCAGTACTTC. This codes for CASSLRLAGGEQYF.

V gene TRBV20-1 combines with J gene TRBJ1-1; D gene unclear. V was shortened by 3 bases and J by 3 bases, with 14 bases between the two germline ends. This CDR3 is 14 amino acids long. CDR1 and CDR2 from the germline V gene are DFQATT and SNEGSKA (reference sequence). The CDR3 nucleotides read TGCAGTGCTAGGATCTGGGGAATGGACACTGAAGCTTTCTTT. This sequence encodes CSARIWGMDTEAFF.

This sequence joins TRBV2 and TRBJ2-2; TRBD1 matches at 7 bases. Germline CDR1 reads SNHLY; CDR2 reads FYNNEI. With V trimmed by 0 bases and J by 7 bases, 8 bases remained unmatched. This CDR3 contains 16 residues. The CDR3 is CASSEARQGSGGELFF. For the CDR3, the DNA is TGTGCCAGCAGTGAAGCCAGACAGGGTTCGGGCGGGGAGCTGTTTTTT.

In this sample, this clonotype turned up once. The CDR3 DNA reads TGTGCCAGCACCGTCCGGGACAGTTCTTACAATGAGCAGTTCTTC. Translating it yields CASTVRDSSYNEQFF. The chain joins TRBV5-5 to TRBJ2-1, with 7 nucleotides matching TRBD1. The CDR3 runs 15 residues. V shed 6 bases and J 4 bases; nucleotides not matched to a gene: 10. The germline V gene encodes CDR1 SGHKS and CDR2 YYEKEE (reference sequence).

CDR3 amino acids: CASRRTGELYEQYF. The CDR3 bases are TGTGCCAGCAGGCGGACAGGGGAACTCTACGAGCAGTACTTC. The V and J genes are TRBV11-2 and TRBJ2-7; 9 positions agree with TRBD1. After removal of 6 bases from V and 3 bases from J, the junction contained 6 bases not matched to a gene. Per the germline V gene, CDR1 is SGHAT and CDR2 is FQNNGV. The CDR3 extends over 14 amino acids.

In its sample, this clonotype was seen a few times. The chain recombines TRBV10-3 with TRBJ1-4, with TRBD1 matching over 7 bases. There are 15 residues in the CDR3. V gave up 4 bases and J gave up 4 bases; unmatched junction bases: 6. The germline V gene encodes CDR1 ENHRY and CDR2 SYGVKD. The CDR3 nucleotides are TGTGCCATCAGTGCCCAGGGGGGTGGTAATGAAAAACTGTTTTTT. It is translated as CAISAQGGGNEKLFF.

This clonotype was seen only a few times. V usage is TRBV20-1 and J usage is TRBJ1-2; the D is unclear. The CDR3 has 12 amino acids. Trimming stripped 2 bases from V and 8 bases from J, with 12 bases between. Germline CDR1 reads DFQATT; CDR2 reads SNEGSKA (reference sequence). In DNA form, the CDR3 reads TGCAGTGCTAGATTCTTGACAAAGGGCTACACCTTC. This gives the protein CSARFLTKGYTF.

Ten or more counts support this clonotype. The chain combines TRBV7-9 with TRBJ1-1; no clear D gene. CDR3 length: 14 residues. Germline lookup yields CDR1 SEHNR and CDR2 FQNEAQ (reference sequence). V lost 9 bases to trimming and J lost 4 bases, with 18 bases between them. CDR3 region: CASQSLGSITEAFF. The DNA of the CDR3 is TGTGCCAGTCAGAGCTTGGGCAGCATCACTGAAGCTTTCTTT.

The rearrangement joins TRBV7-2 to TRBJ2-5; 11 bases fit TRBD2. V lost 0 bases to trimming and J lost 9 bases; unmatched junction nucleotides: 15. The germline V gene encodes CDR1 SGHTA and CDR2 FQGNSA. The CDR3 contains 18 residues. CDR3 bases: TGTGCCAGCAGCTTAGCGGATAGGATAGCGGGGGGGTCTGCAGCCCAGTACTTC. Protein product: CASSLADRIAGGSAAQYF.

This clonotype occurred many times. The chain employs TRBV7-6 and TRBJ2-1; 8 bases fit TRBD1. The germline gives CDR1 SGHVS, CDR2 FNYEAQ. CDR3 length: 15 residues. Trimming took 2 bases from V and 6 from J; bases not matched to a gene: 6. CDR3 DNA sequence: TGTGCCAGCAGCTTACCCGGACAGGGCTTCAATGAGCAGTTCTTC. Its protein is CASSLPGQGFNEQFF.

CDR3 DNA: TGTGCCAGCAGACTAGCGGGAGGCTTCTACGAGCAGTACTTC. This sequence encodes CASRLAGGFYEQYF. V gene TRBV11-2 combines with J gene TRBJ2-7; 12 nucleotides line up with TRBD2. Germline values: CDR1 SGHAT, CDR2 FQNNGV. The ends lost 6 bases at V and 3 bases at J; junction bases unmatched: 3. The CDR3 totals 14 residues.

This clonotype appeared a few times. V and J are TRBV19 and TRBJ1-2; D gene uncertain. CDR3 length: 12 residues. The V and J ends lost 10 bases and 4 bases respectively, with 13 bases between them. Germline V gives CDR1 LNHDA, CDR2 SQIVND (reference sequence). Here the CDR3 DNA reads TGTGCCACCCGACGGACGGGCTATGGCTACACCTTC. It codes for CATRRTGYGYTF.

The V call is TRBV7-9, the J call TRBJ2-1, with a weak D call TRBD2 (6 bases). The germline CDR1 and CDR2 sequences are SEHNR and FQNEAQ (reference sequence). Trimming took off 2 bases at V and 3 bases at J, with 11 bases between the two ends. The CDR3 has 15 amino acids. The CDR3 bases are TGTGCCAGCAGCTTAACTAGCCTTTTCTACAATGAGCAGTTCTTC. It specifies CASSLTSLFYNEQFF. The whole variable domain, remainder taken from reference TRBV7-9 and TRBJ2-1, is DTGVSQNPRHKITKRGQNVTFRCDPISEHNRLYWYRQTLGQGPEFLTYFQNEAQLEKSRLLSDRFSAERPKGSFSTLEIQRTEQGDSAMYLCASSLTSLFYNEQFFGPGTRLTVL.

The V gene is TRBV12-3 or TRBV12-4, the J gene TRBJ1-2; D is ambiguous. The length of the CDR3 is 12 residues. V was trimmed by 5 bases and J by 4 bases, leaving 8 bases between them. CDR3 amino acids: CASSRSGYGYTF. For the CDR3, the DNA is TGTGCCAGCAGTCGGAGTGGCTATGGCTACACCTTC.

Many counts were recorded for this clonotype. J is TRBJ1-4 and V is TRBV20-1, with D hard to call. V lost 5 bases and J lost 1, with 5 bases in between. The CDR3 length is 12 residues. Looked up from germline, CDR1 is DFQATT and CDR2 is SNEGSKA (reference sequence). CDR3 in DNA: TGCAGTGCTTTAAGAACTAATGAAAAACTGTTTTTT. Its protein is CSALRTNEKLFF.

The sample holds a few counts of this clonotype. The V call is TRBV7-6, the J call TRBJ2-1, with D unresolved. Trimming stripped 0 bases from V and 10 bases from J, with 13 bases between. This CDR3 region has 14 residues. Per the germline V gene, CDR1 is SGHVS and CDR2 is FNYEAQ. The CDR3 nucleotides read TGTGCCAGCAGCTTAGCAAGCGCCTCCCGCGAGCAGTTCTTC. This codes for CASSLASASREQFF. Supplemented by reference TRBV7-6 and TRBJ2-1, the full variable domain reads GAGVSQSPRYKVTKRGQDVALRCDPISGHVSLYWYRQALGQGPEFLTYFNYEAQQDKSGLPNDRFSAERPEGSISTLTIQRTEQRDSAMYRCASSLASASREQFFGPGTRLTVL.

The chain recombines TRBV4-1 with TRBJ2-3; unclear D gene. The CDR3 totals 15 residues. V was cut by 0 bases and J by 2 bases, with 9 bases left in between. Looked up from germline, CDR1 is MGHRA and CDR2 is YSYEKL. CDR3 coding DNA: TGCGCCAGCAGCCAAGATTCGGAGATCACAGATACGCAGTATTTT. It is translated as CASSQDSEITDTQYF.

This clonotype has just a few counts. The rearrangement links TRBV29-1 to TRBJ2-6; D unclear. The V and J ends lost 0 bases and 2 bases respectively, with 5 bases between them. The germline V gene encodes CDR1 SQVTM and CDR2 ANQGSEA. The CDR3 is made up of 14 amino acids. The CDR3 region has the DNA TGCAGCGTTGAAGAGTCAGCTGGGGCCAACGTCCTGACTTTC. As protein: CSVEESAGANVLTF.